Only a few counts were recorded for the clone carrying this T cell receptor (beta chain). The target antigen is unknown. The data were obtained in a study of T cell repertoires in cytomegalovirus infection. Study context: Alongside well-studied HLA-B-restricted CMV epitopes, recently identified HLA-C-restricted CMV epitopes were also used. Indications of both CMV infection and matching HLA type were provided by public TCR beta signatures. Findings and caveats of the study: The cumulative frequency of public TCR beta families distinguished individuals who carried CMV together with the relevant HLA. Within the response measured ex vivo, HLA-C-restricted CMV-specific TCR beta clonotypes were dominant.

One entry per CDR3 protein results from TCRdb running MiXCR on the reads. The table records 700,000 to 850,000 distinct CDR3 sequences, about 31% of them present only once. The sample in question was cultured CD8+ T cells from PBMCs, obtained from culture after CMV antigen stimulation. The receptor was isolated from a human donor in good health (CMV status not recorded). Some clones in this sample may be carry-over from other donors' samples.

The CDR3 reads CATLRANTGELFF. The CDR3 nucleotides are TGTGCCACCCTAAGGGCTAACACCGGGGAGCTGTTTTTT. The chain uses TRBV6-5 and TRBJ2-2; no clear D. V was shortened by 10 bases and J by 2 bases, with 11 bases between the two germline ends. Germline V gives CDR1 MNHEY, CDR2 SVGAGI. CDR3 size: 13 residues.